This T cell receptor beta chain appears in the sequencing data of a study of blood T cell repertoires in COVID-19. At the level of the study: The samples span acute and convalescent COVID-19 from the United States, Italy and Spain. Sources were T cells, B-cell-depleted T cells, or PBMCs; the material itself was cDNA or gDNA.

The V gene lost 5 bases and the J gene lost 4 bases, with 12 bases spanning the gap. This CDR3 is built from 14 residues. The germline gives CDR1 SNHLY, CDR2 FYNNEI. As originally analysed: Amplification of reference gene primers provided the estimated nucleated cell counts. This table comes from immunoSEQ multiplex PCR, and its TCRdb copy is limited to in-frame clones, with some not included. The V and J calls and clone size are taken from that table; D and trimming were inferred from the DNA. The table includes under 350,000 clones, 75% to 90% detected once. The sample comprised peripheral blood. The J gene is TRBJ1-3, the V gene TRBV2; D may be TRBD1 (5 bases). The receptor comes from a man between 40 and 49 years old with acute or convalescent COVID-19. CDR3 nucleotide sequence: TGTGCCAGCAGTTGGGGGGTGTCCGGAAACACCATATATTTT. Protein sequence: CASSWGVSGNTIYF.